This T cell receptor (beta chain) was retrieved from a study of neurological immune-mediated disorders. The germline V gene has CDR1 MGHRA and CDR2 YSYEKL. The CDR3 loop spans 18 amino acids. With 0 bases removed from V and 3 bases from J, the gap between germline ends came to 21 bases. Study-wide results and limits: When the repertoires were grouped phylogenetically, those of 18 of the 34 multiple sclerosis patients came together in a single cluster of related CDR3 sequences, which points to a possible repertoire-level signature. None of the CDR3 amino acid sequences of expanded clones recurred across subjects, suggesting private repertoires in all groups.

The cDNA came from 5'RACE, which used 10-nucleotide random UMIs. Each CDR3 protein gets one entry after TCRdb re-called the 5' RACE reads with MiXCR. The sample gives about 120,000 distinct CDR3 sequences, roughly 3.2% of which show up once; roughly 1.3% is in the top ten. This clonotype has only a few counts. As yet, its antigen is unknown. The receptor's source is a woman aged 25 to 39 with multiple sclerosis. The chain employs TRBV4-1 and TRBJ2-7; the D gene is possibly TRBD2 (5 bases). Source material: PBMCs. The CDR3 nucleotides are TGCGCCAGCAGCCAAGATCTTGGTATAGGACTGGGCCTCTACGAGCAGTACTTC. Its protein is CASSQDLGIGLGLYEQYF.